The entry below describes one T cell receptor (beta chain). The sample is drawn from a study of blood T cell repertoires in COVID-19. Study in general: The samples span acute and convalescent COVID-19 from the United States, Italy and Spain. In each case, the material was cDNA or gDNA derived from T cells, B-cell-depleted T cells, or PBMCs.

Authors' processing steps: Reference gene primer amplification gave nucleated cell count estimates. Here immunoSEQ multiplex PCR was the method, and the copy in TCRdb shows in-frame clones only, minus some. The DNA gave D and trimming, while V, J and clone size come from that table. The sample has about 230,000 clones, about 84% seen once. This CDR3 is built from 15 residues. Germline trimming cut 6 bases from V and 1 base from J; bases unmatched to any gene: 5. Germline CDR1 and CDR2: SGHNT and YENEEA. This sequence joins TRBV11-3 and TRBJ2-2; TRBD2 matches at 7 bases. The sequence was collected from a woman older than 75 with acute or convalescent COVID-19. The sample taken for sequencing was peripheral blood. CDR3 amino acids: CASSQSGGNTGELFF. CDR3 bases: TGTGCCAGCAGTCAATCGGGGGGGAACACCGGGGAGCTGTTTTTT.